Listed here are 11 T cell receptor beta chains from one sample, sequenced in a study of blood T cell repertoires in COVID-19. Profiled with immunoSEQ multiplex PCR; TCRdb holds only in-frame clones, not every one. The sample consists of 280,000 or so clones, approximately 83% of them appearing once. Sequences were obtained from PBMCs or T cells enriched from blood (not recorded which). The receptors stem from a man aged 25 to 40 who had recovered from COVID-19.

The J gene is TRBJ2-1, the V gene TRBV18; 8 nucleotides match TRBD1. V shed 6 bases and J 2 bases; nucleotides not matched to a gene: 9. The CDR3 contains 16 residues. Germline V lookup: CDR1 KGHSH, CDR2 LQKENI. CDR3 in DNA: TGTGCCAGCTCCCTGTCAGGACAGGGCGCCTACAATGAGCAGTTCTTC. Amino acids: CASSLSGQGAYNEQFF.

The chain recombines TRBV4-1 with TRBJ2-1, with a tentative D call TRBD2 (5 bases). Trimming took 4 bases from V and 3 from J, leaving 13 bases between them. This CDR3 spans 15 amino acids. Germline V gives CDR1 MGHRA, CDR2 YSYEKL. The CDR3 sequence: CASSLNSGNYNEQFF. The CDR3 nucleotides read TGCGCCAGCAGCCTCAACAGCGGAAACTACAATGAGCAGTTCTTC.

V usage is TRBV21-1 and J usage is TRBJ1-2; the table's D call TRBD1 went unverified against the DNA. TRBV21-1 is given as a pseudogene. This CDR3 comprises 16 residues. The CDR3 bases are TGTGCCAGCACCTTGTACTCCGACAGGGAAGTACATGGCTACACCTTC. It encodes CASTLYSDREVHGYTF.

This CDR3 reads CASKDREASNQPQHF. The CDR3 bases are TGTGCCTCTAAGGACAGGGAAGCTAGCAATCAGCCCCAGCATTTT. The V gene is TRBV19, the J gene TRBJ1-5; TRBD1 matches at 8 bases. V lost 11 bases, J lost 0 bases, and 9 bases stayed unmatched. In germline, CDR1 is LNHDA, CDR2 SQIVND (reference sequence). The length of the CDR3 is 15 residues.

This clone was seen only once. The chain recombines TRBV5-6 with TRBJ1-1; maybe TRBD1 (6 bases). Germline V gene lookup returns CDR1 SGHDT and CDR2 YYEEEE. The CDR3 has 15 residues. V gave up 4 bases and J gave up 0 bases, with 13 bases separating them. The CDR3 nucleotides are TGTGCCAGCAGCCAATACAGGGTCATGAACACTGAAGCTTTCTTT. It translates to CASSQYRVMNTEAFF.

This clone was seen only once. The V and J genes are TRBV19 and TRBJ2-7, with 7 bases aligning to TRBD1. The J segment lost 2 bases and the V segment lost 2 bases, leaving 6 bases of the junction unmatched. The CDR3 contains 15 residues. The germline V gene encodes CDR1 LNHDA and CDR2 SQIVND (reference sequence). The CDR3 loop reads CASSIPGQRTYEQYF. In DNA, the CDR3 is TGTGCCAGTAGTATACCGGGACAGAGGACCTACGAGCAGTACTTC. The full variable domain, with the rest looked up from reference TRBV19 and TRBJ2-7, is DGGITQSPKYLFRKEGQNVTLSCEQNLNHDAMYWYRQDPGQGLRLIYYSQIVNDFQKGDIAEGYSVSREKKESFPLTVTSAQKNPTAFYLCASSIPGQRTYEQYFGPGTRLTVT.

The rearrangement joins TRBV9 to TRBJ2-3; 7 bases are a match to TRBD2. V was pared by 3 bases and J by 1 base, with 11 bases of the junction left unmatched. The CDR3 consists of 17 residues. Germline CDR1 SGDLS, CDR2 YYNGEE. The CDR3 spells CASSDQLAPQGTDTQYF. In DNA, the CDR3 is TGTGCCAGCAGCGACCAACTAGCGCCCCAGGGCACAGATACGCAGTATTTT.

The chain carries TRBV4-3 and TRBJ2-7; TRBD1 matches at 7 bases. CDR1 is LGHNA and CDR2 is YSLEER in the germline V gene. The CDR3 contains 16 residues. V was pared by 2 bases and J by 2 bases, with 9 bases of the junction left unmatched. The CDR3 reads CASSQLGTETTYEQYF. The CDR3 DNA sequence: TGCGCCAGCAGCCAATTAGGGACAGAGACAACCTACGAGCAGTACTTC.

This sequence joins TRBV7-8 and TRBJ1-5; 7 nucleotides agree with TRBD1. V trimming: 4 bases; J trimming: 6 bases; junction bases outside the gene matches: 12. This CDR3 is 16 amino acids long. Germline CDR1 and CDR2: SGHVS and FQNEAQ. As DNA, the CDR3 is TGTGCCAGCAGCTCCGGCGGAGGGGGCAAGGCTCAGCCCCAGCATTTT. It is translated as CASSSGGGGKAQPQHF. The whole variable domain, remainder taken from reference TRBV7-8 and TRBJ1-5, is GAGVSQSPRYKVAKRGQDVALRCDPISGHVSLFWYQQALGQGPEFLTYFQNEAQLDKSGLPSDRFFAERPEGSVSTLKIQRTQQEDSAVYLCASSSGGGGKAQPQHFGDGTRLSIL.

The chain links TRBV10-3 to TRBJ2-3; the match to TRBD2 covers 11 bases. Germline loops: CDR1 ENHRY, CDR2 SYGVKD. V lost 5 bases to trimming and J lost 0 bases; unmatched junction nucleotides: 7. This CDR3 comprises 17 residues. The CDR3 is CAISRRLAGLSTDTQYF. The CDR3 DNA sequence: TGTGCCATCAGTCGAAGACTAGCGGGGTTGAGCACAGATACGCAGTATTTT.

The rearrangement links TRBV19 to TRBJ1-2, with TRBD1 matching 8 bases. The germline V gene has CDR1 LNHDA and CDR2 SQIVND (reference sequence). This CDR3 has 14 amino acids. With V trimmed by 3 bases and J by 8 bases, 8 bases remained unmatched. CDR3 residues: CASSILAQGGGYTF. As DNA, the CDR3 is TGTGCCAGTAGTATTTTGGCACAGGGGGGCGGCTACACCTTC.